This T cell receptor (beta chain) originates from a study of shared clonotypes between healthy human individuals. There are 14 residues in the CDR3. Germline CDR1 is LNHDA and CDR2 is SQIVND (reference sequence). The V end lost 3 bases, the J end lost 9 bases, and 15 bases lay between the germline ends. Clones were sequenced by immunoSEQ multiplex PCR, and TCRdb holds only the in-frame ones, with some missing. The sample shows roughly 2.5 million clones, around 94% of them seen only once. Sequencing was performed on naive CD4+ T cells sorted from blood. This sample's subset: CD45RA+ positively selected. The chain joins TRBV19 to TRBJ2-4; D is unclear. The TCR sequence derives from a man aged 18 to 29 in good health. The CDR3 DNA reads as TGTGCCAGTAGTATCGCGGACCGCCTCGGCATTCAGTACTTC. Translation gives CASSIADRLGIQYF.